This T cell receptor beta chain was sequenced for a study of blood T cells in healthy people across ages. Then a second PCR, running roughly 6 to 11 cycles, was carried out with a sample-barcoded 5' primer and a J-beta primer mix. Through a template-switch adaptor with 12 random nucleotides, each cDNA molecule received a tag. One entry per CDR3 protein results from TCRdb running MiXCR on the 5' RACE reads. The top ten hold just under 9.5% of the sample, which has around 700,000 distinct CDR3 sequences, around a quarter seen once. The draw of peripheral blood yielded about 10 milliliters from each donor. V was clipped by 7 bases and J by 7 bases; unmatched bases: 2. This CDR3 region has 14 residues. In germline, CDR1 is SNHLY, CDR2 FYNNEI. This clonotype was observed a handful of times. The same data also went into a second study, on T cells of mothers and their children. That work contributes: Related and unrelated pairs show TCR recombination output that thymic selection shapes similarly. Among related mother-child pairs, overlap was slightly higher than in unrelated pairs, though not significantly.

The TCR comes from a boy aged 5 to 17 in good health. Source material: blood. J is TRBJ2-1 and V is TRBV2; 15 positions agree with TRBD2. CDR3 DNA sequence: TGTGCCAGCACCGGGACTAGCGGGAGGAATGAGCAGTTCTTC. Translation: CASTGTSGRNEQFF. Together with reference TRBV2 and TRBJ2-1, the CDR3 gives the full variable domain: EPEVTQTPSHQVTQMGQEVILRCVPISNHLYFYWYRQILGQKVEFLVSFYNNEISEKSEIFDDQFSVERPDGSNFTLKIRSTKLEDSAMYFCASTGTSGRNEQFFGPGTRLTVL.